This TCR beta chain was documented in a study of blood T cell repertoires in COVID-19. Germline CDR1 and CDR2: SEHNR and FQNEAQ (reference sequence). The V gene lost 1 base and the J gene lost 5 bases, with 8 bases spanning the gap. The CDR3 runs to 14 residues. Enrollees, about 18 to 95 years old, lived in roughly 24 US areas. Original processing methods: Reference gene primer amplification in the assay estimated nucleated cell counts. Here immunoSEQ multiplex PCR was the method, and the copy in TCRdb shows in-frame clones only, minus some. The DNA gave D and trimming, while V, J and clone size come from that table. The sample has about 200,000 clones, roughly 87% seen once.

The sequence was collected from a woman aged 25-40 years who had recovered from COVID-19. Sequencing input: PBMCs or T cells enriched from blood (not recorded which). The chain combines TRBV7-9 with TRBJ2-2; D uncertain. The CDR3 DNA reads TGTGCCAGCAGCTTAGTTTTAGAGACCGGGGAGCTGTTTTTT. This gives the protein CASSLVLETGELFF.